Each of the 2 T cell receptor beta chains below was sequenced from the same sample in a study of shared clonotypes between healthy human individuals. Profiling relied on immunoSEQ multiplex PCR, and the TCRdb table lists in-frame clones only, not all of them. Here the sample spans some 2,500,000 clones, 80% to 95% being singletons. Specimen: naive CD4+ T cells from PBMCs. Subset noted: CD45RA+ positively selected. Every receptor here comes from a man aged 18 to 29 in good health. Some clones in this sample may be carry-over from other donors' samples.

This clone was detected only once. V gene TRBV5-1 combines with J gene TRBJ1-4; TRBD1 is a possible D gene (5 bases). The CDR3 loop spans 14 amino acids. The ends were cut back, 2 bases at V and 6 bases at J, with 11 bases in the middle. Germline lookup yields CDR1 SGHRS and CDR2 YFSETQ. The CDR3 loop is CASSFTVGDEKLFF. The CDR3 DNA sequence: TGCGCCAGCAGCTTCACCGTGGGGGATGAAAAACTGTTTTTT.

The chain combines TRBV15 with TRBJ2-7; unclear D gene. V lost 7 bases and J 0 bases, leaving 7 bases between the germline ends. Germline CDR1 is LNHNV and CDR2 is YYDKDF (reference sequence). The CDR3 totals 12 residues. In DNA form, the CDR3 reads TGTGCCACCACCGGCCACTCCTACGAGCAGTACTTC. Its translation: CATTGHSYEQYF.